The present T cell receptor (beta chain) was sequenced within a study of blood T cell repertoires in COVID-19. Profiling relied on immunoSEQ multiplex PCR, and the TCRdb table lists in-frame clones only, not all of them. The sample shows 150,000 or so clones, roughly nine tenths of them seen only once. V was cut by 0 bases and J by 3 bases, with 9 bases left in between. Germline CDR1 is LNHNV and CDR2 is YYDKDF (reference sequence). The CDR3 sequence is 14 residues long. The sequence was collected from a man between 18 and 35 years old with COVID-19, enrolled during active disease. The chain joins TRBV15 to TRBJ2-7; D may be TRBD2 (6 bases). The sequencing sample was made of peripheral blood. The CDR3 DNA sequence: TGTGCCACCAGCAGAGACCCGGGACTCTACGAGCAGTACTTC. Translated: CATSRDPGLYEQYF.